This T cell receptor beta chain comes out of a study of T cell responses to AZD1222 COVID-19 vaccine. Sequenced by immunoSEQ multiplex PCR; TCRdb stores in-frame clones only, minus some. Here the sample spans roughly 130,000 clones, about 86% being singletons. This clone came up a few times. What it binds is unknown. Trimming cost V 4 bases and J 6 bases; bases outside gene matches: 9. The CDR3 runs 16 residues. Germline V gives CDR1 SGHRS, CDR2 YFSETQ. Overall study findings and caveats: Most donors were white British and more were female, and clonal diversity was possibly underestimated. A reported finding is that nearly half of spike-specific TCRs target unmutated variant regions.

This TCR was recovered from an adult in good health. The chain uses TRBV5-1 and TRBJ2-3; 12 bases match TRBD2. Source: peripheral blood, taken on day 0 of AZD1222 vaccination. CDR3 protein: CASSQRLAGVADTQYF. The CDR3 region has the DNA TGCGCCAGCAGCCAGAGACTAGCGGGAGTCGCGGATACGCAGTATTTT.